These 3 T cell receptor beta chains were all obtained from the same sample, sequenced in a study of blood T cell repertoires in COVID-19. Data came from immunoSEQ multiplex PCR; TCRdb stores just in-frame clones and leaves some out. The data hold 250,000 or so clones, with roughly 90% observed a single time. The sequenced sample was peripheral blood. These receptors all come from a man between 60 and 75 years old with acute or convalescent COVID-19.

The chain recombines TRBV28 with TRBJ1-2; a possible D gene is TRBD1 (6 bases). From germline, CDR1 is MDHEN and CDR2 SYDVKM. The CDR3 is 18 residues long. Trimming shortened V by 4 bases and J by 2 bases, and 23 bases separated the two germline ends. The CDR3 loop reads CASSSPSFEPGANYGYTF. Written as DNA, the CDR3 is TGTGCCAGCAGTTCCCCAAGTTTCGAACCAGGGGCAAACTATGGCTACACCTTC.

This clone came up a few times. The chain recombines TRBV7-2 with TRBJ1-4, with D tentatively TRBD1 (5 bases). From germline, CDR1 is SGHTA and CDR2 FQGNSA. V gave up 1 base and J gave up 8 bases, with 8 bases separating them. The CDR3 runs 13 residues. CDR3 nucleotide sequence: TGTGCCAGCAGCTTAGGCCAGGGAGAAAAACTGTTTTTT. Translated, it gives CASSLGQGEKLFF.

The chain uses TRBV6-5 and TRBJ2-7, with D unresolved. Trimming left V 3 bases short and J 1 base short, with 7 bases between. Germline V CDR1 and CDR2: MNHEY, SVGAGI. The CDR3 runs to 13 residues. This chain's CDR3 is CASSYYSSYEQYF. The CDR3 DNA follows: TGTGCCAGCAGTTATTACAGTTCCTACGAGCAGTACTTC.